These 27 T cell receptor beta chains originate from one sample sequenced in a study of T cells in Graves' hyperthyroidism and ophthalmopathy. What was amplified from RNA transcripts were TCR beta CDR3 regions. First-round RT-PCR with HTBI primers amplified the TCR CDR3 region. TCRdb reprocessed the multiplex PCR reads via MiXCR and lists one record per CDR3 protein. This table holds fewer than 450,000 distinct CDR3 sequences, approximately 17% found once. Sequencing was carried out using blood. Receptors originate from a woman younger than 45 with Graves' hyperthyroidism that later progressed to Graves' ophthalmopathy.

This clonotype was detected ten times or more. CDR3 sequence: CSARVTKAGGFGEQYF. The CDR3 DNA follows: TGCAGTGCTAGAGTGACTAAGGCAGGGGGTTTTGGCGAGCAGTACTTC. The chain combines TRBV20-1 with TRBJ2-7, with TRBD1 matching over 7 bases. The germline CDR1 and CDR2 sequences are DFQATT and SNEGSKA (reference sequence). The trim removed 1 base at V and 6 bases at J, leaving 15 bases unmatched. The CDR3 covers 16 residues.

Only a few counts were recorded for this clonotype. The CDR3 region is CSAPGREPNQPQHF. The CDR3 DNA is TGCAGTGCTCCAGGGCGGGAACCGAATCAGCCCCAGCATTTT. J is TRBJ1-5 and V is TRBV20-1; D is possibly TRBD1 (5 bases). CDR3 size: 14 residues. Germline CDR1 and CDR2: DFQATT and SNEGSKA (reference sequence). V was pared by 5 bases and J by 4 bases, with 15 bases between.

This clonotype occurred a few times. The V gene is TRBV18, the J gene TRBJ1-3, with TRBD1 matching over 8 bases. Germline CDR1 and CDR2: KGHSH and LQKENI. The trim removed 3 bases at V and 4 bases at J, leaving 8 bases unmatched. The CDR3 is made up of 16 amino acids. The CDR3 sequence: CASSPTTGEIGNTIYF. The CDR3 DNA sequence: TGTGCCAGCTCACCGACGACAGGGGAAATAGGAAACACCATATATTTT.

J is TRBJ2-1 and V is TRBV7-2; D is uncertain. V was pared by 5 bases and J by 0 bases, with 8 bases between. The CDR3 is 14 amino acids. Germline lookup yields CDR1 SGHTA and CDR2 FQGNSA. CDR3: CASSPSNSYNEQFF. CDR3 DNA: TGTGCCAGCAGCCCCTCAAACTCCTACAATGAGCAGTTCTTC.

This chain joins TRBV15 and TRBJ2-2, with D unclear. The V gene's germline CDR1 is LNHNV and CDR2 YYDKDF (reference sequence). Trimming took off 2 bases at V and 2 bases at J, with 0 bases between the two ends. This CDR3 is 12 amino acids long. The CDR3 loop is CATSRNTGELFF. DNA for the CDR3: TGTGCCACCAGCAGAAACACCGGGGAGCTGTTTTTT.

This clonotype has at least ten counts. The rearrangement uses TRBV20-1 and TRBJ2-5, with 11 bases aligning to TRBD2. The CDR3 contains 15 residues. With 6 bases clipped from V and 2 bases from J, the junction kept 8 bases outside the gene matches. Germline lookup yields CDR1 DFQATT and CDR2 SNEGSKA (reference sequence). CDR3 DNA: TGCAGTGCAAAGACTAGCGGGGATTTACAAGAGACCCAGTACTTC. Protein: CSAKTSGDLQETQYF.

This clonotype occurred a few times. A much larger clone sits a single nucleotide away, making a read error possible. The genes are TRBV7-2 and TRBJ1-5, with D possibly being TRBD1 (6 bases). The CDR3 is 13 amino acids. Germline V lookup: CDR1 SGHTA, CDR2 FQGNSA. The germline V and J ends were trimmed by 5 bases and 9 bases, with 14 bases remaining between them. The DNA of the CDR3 is TGTGCCAGCAGCCAGGACAGAGATCGGCCCCAGCATTTT. Translating it yields CASSQDRDRPQHF.

This clonotype was recorded at least ten times. V gene TRBV19 combines with J gene TRBJ2-1; D possibly corresponds to TRBD2 (6 bases). The length of the CDR3 is 15 residues. The ends were cut back, 3 bases at V and 1 base at J, with 10 bases in the middle. The germline V gene encodes CDR1 LNHDA and CDR2 SQIVND (reference sequence). The CDR3 loop reads CASSMHGGSYNEQFF. CDR3 bases: TGTGCCAGTAGTATGCACGGGGGTTCCTACAATGAGCAGTTCTTC.

This clonotype was detected only once. The chain is built from TRBV20-1 and TRBJ2-5; 8 bases are a match to TRBD2. Germline CDR1 reads DFQATT; CDR2 reads SNEGSKA (reference sequence). The ends lost 6 bases at V and 13 bases at J; junction bases unmatched: 13. This CDR3 region has 12 residues. The CDR3 region has the DNA TGCAGTGCCCGCCCGTGGGGACTAGATCCGTACTTC. Amino acids: CSARPWGLDPYF.

The chain is built from TRBV11-2 and TRBJ1-2, with D uncertain. Germline CDR1 and CDR2: SGHAT and FQNNGV. V was trimmed by 5 bases and J by 7 bases, leaving 11 bases between them. The CDR3 totals 12 residues. The chain's CDR3 is CASSEIRSGYTF. In DNA, the CDR3 is TGTGCCAGCAGCGAGATAAGGAGTGGCTACACCTTC.

This sequence joins TRBV20-1 and TRBJ2-2; no reliable D call. This CDR3 contains 11 residues. The V gene lost 0 bases and the J gene lost 5 bases, with 1 base spanning the gap. Germline CDR1 is DFQATT and CDR2 is SNEGSKA (reference sequence). The CDR3 bases are TGCAGTGCTAGAGATACCGGGGAGCTGTTTTTT. Translated, it gives CSARDTGELFF.

This chain links TRBV27 with TRBJ1-2; no clear D gene. This CDR3 region has 15 residues. In germline, CDR1 is MNHEY, CDR2 SMNVEV (reference sequence). The germline V and J ends were trimmed by 4 bases and 5 bases, with 17 bases remaining between them. CDR3 in DNA: TGTGCCAGCAGTTCGGGAACGACGGGATTTTATGGCTACACCTTC. It translates to CASSSGTTGFYGYTF.

The chain links TRBV5-1 to TRBJ2-3; D may be TRBD1 or TRBD2 (5 bases each). The CDR3 sequence is 17 residues long. With 3 bases removed from V and 6 bases from J, the gap between germline ends came to 23 bases. Germline V lookup: CDR1 SGHRS, CDR2 YFSETQ. The CDR3 region is CASSSRDPGDEYDTQYF. CDR3 nucleotides: TGCGCCAGCAGCTCACGGGACCCCGGAGACGAATACGATACGCAGTATTTT. Together with reference TRBV5-1 and TRBJ2-3, the CDR3 gives the full variable domain: KAGVTQTPRYLIKTRGQQVTLSCSPISGHRSVSWYQQTPGQGLQFLFEYFSETQRNKGNFPGRFSGRQFSNSRSEMNVSTLELGDSALYLCASSSRDPGDEYDTQYFGPGTRLTVL.

This clonotype has at least ten counts. The chain combines TRBV2 with TRBJ1-1; D not resolved. CDR1 and CDR2 from the germline V gene are SNHLY and FYNNEI. V was trimmed by 4 bases and J by 4 bases, leaving 10 bases between them. The CDR3 is made up of 13 amino acids. The CDR3 loop reads CASSVGRSTEAFF. The CDR3 DNA sequence: TGTGCCAGCAGTGTGGGGAGGAGCACTGAAGCTTTCTTT.

A word on this clonotype: A clone one base away is much larger, so this may be a read error. The missing conserved phenylalanine or tryptophan at the end of this CDR3 makes a read error likely. The chain employs TRBV7-6 and TRBJ2-5, with a tentative D call TRBD2 (6 bases). Germline V gives CDR1 SGHVS, CDR2 FNYEAQ. V dropped 3 bases and J dropped 0 bases, with 11 bases sitting between them. This CDR3 region has 15 residues. The CDR3 loop is CASSLGRGYQETQYL. The DNA of the CDR3 is TGTGCCAGCAGCTTGGGTCGGGGGTACCAAGAGACCCAGTACTTG.

The chain combines TRBV20-1 with TRBJ1-1; 8 positions agree with TRBD1. Germline CDR1 is DFQATT and CDR2 is SNEGSKA (reference sequence). With V trimmed by 4 bases and J by 6 bases, 13 bases remained unmatched. This CDR3 has 15 amino acids. CDR3 sequence: CSAIGQGTYFSEAFF. The DNA of the CDR3 is TGCAGTGCTATCGGACAGGGTACTTACTTTTCTGAAGCTTTCTTT.

This clonotype was recorded a few times. The chain couples TRBV4-1 to TRBJ1-2; TRBD1 is a possible D gene (5 bases). CDR1 and CDR2 from the germline V gene are MGHRA and YSYEKL. The V and J ends lost 2 bases and 3 bases respectively, with 19 bases between them. This CDR3 has 17 residues. CDR3 coding DNA: TGCGCCAGCAGCCAACATCGTGGAGTCAGGGTTGACTATGGCTACACCTTC. It yields the protein CASSQHRGVRVDYGYTF.

This clonotype was counted many times. The V call is TRBV19, the J call TRBJ1-5; maybe TRBD1 (6 bases). The CDR3 has 15 residues. Trimming cost V 2 bases and J 6 bases, with 14 bases left between them. CDR1 is LNHDA, CDR2 SQIVND, per germline (reference sequence). In nucleotides, the CDR3 is TGTGCCAGTAGTATACGGGGGGCTTTACCTCAGCCCCAGCATTTT. It encodes CASSIRGALPQPQHF.

This clonotype showed up many times. The V call is TRBV24-1, the J call TRBJ2-5; D is perhaps TRBD2 (5 bases). Trimming stripped 3 bases from V and 5 bases from J, with 15 bases between. This CDR3 contains 15 residues. Germline CDR1 KGHDR, CDR2 SFDVKD. CDR3 region: CATSDPTDLEETQYF. CDR3 sequence (DNA): TGTGCCACCAGTGATCCCACGGACTTGGAGGAGACCCAGTACTTC.

This rearrangement joins TRBV20-1 to TRBJ1-5; D ambiguous. CDR1 is DFQATT and CDR2 is SNEGSKA in the germline V gene (reference sequence). The CDR3 contains 14 residues. Trimming pared 4 bases from V and 7 bases from J, leaving 17 bases between. The CDR3 nucleotides read TGCAGTGCTAATATCGGGCGGAGAGAGCAGCCCCAGCATTTT. Amino acid sequence: CSANIGRREQPQHF.

This clonotype was observed at least ten times. This chain uses TRBV2 with TRBJ1-4; 8 positions match TRBD1. The CDR3 has 13 residues. Germline V lookup: CDR1 SNHLY, CDR2 FYNNEI. V lost 8 bases to trimming and J lost 7 bases; unmatched junction nucleotides: 6. CDR3 loop: CASQGQGPEKLFF. For the CDR3, the DNA is TGTGCCAGCCAAGGACAGGGCCCTGAAAAACTGTTTTTT.

Comments on this clonotype: One base away lies a much larger clone, so this may be a sequencing read error. The V gene is TRBV20-1, the J gene TRBJ2-5; tentatively, D is TRBD1 or TRBD2 (5 bases each). The CDR3 loop spans 13 amino acids. CDR1 and CDR2 from the germline V gene are DFQATT and SNEGSKA (reference sequence). The CDR3 DNA is TGCAGTGCCCCCAGGACCATGGGGGAGACCCCGTACTTC. Protein product: CSAPRTMGETPYF.

This clonotype has a count of ten or more. The chain employs TRBV29-1 and TRBJ2-7; tentative D call: TRBD2 (7 bases). The CDR3 extends over 14 amino acids. With 3 bases removed from V and 3 bases from J, the gap between germline ends came to 15 bases. Germline assignment: CDR1 SQVTM and CDR2 ANQGSEA. CDR3 DNA: TGCAGCGTTGAGGGCGCAGGGGAGGGCTACGAGCAGTACTTC. This gives the protein CSVEGAGEGYEQYF.

The sample holds many counts of this clonotype. The rearrangement uses TRBV2 and TRBJ1-5, with D perhaps TRBD1 (5 bases). CDR1 and CDR2 (germline): SNHLY, FYNNEI. V was pared by 0 bases and J by 9 bases, with 12 bases between. The CDR3 totals 14 residues. The CDR3 sequence is CASSEAGDFRPQHF. CDR3 nucleotides: TGTGCCAGCAGTGAAGCAGGGGACTTTAGGCCCCAGCATTTT.

The rearrangement joins TRBV28 to TRBJ1-2, with 11 bases matching TRBD1. The CDR3 is 16 amino acids. The germline CDR1 and CDR2 sequences are MDHEN and SYDVKM. With 5 bases clipped from V and 4 bases from J, the junction kept 9 bases outside the gene matches. The CDR3 protein is CASSTHPGTGGYGYTF. As DNA, the CDR3 is TGTGCCAGCAGTACACATCCCGGGACAGGGGGCTATGGCTACACCTTC.

This clonotype appeared many times. V and J are TRBV2 and TRBJ2-2, with TRBD1 matching over 12 bases. Germline CDR1 is SNHLY and CDR2 is FYNNEI. The CDR3 extends over 13 amino acids. V shed 9 bases and J 7 bases; nucleotides not matched to a gene: 3. The CDR3 DNA is TGTGCCAGGGGACAGGGGGCCGACGGGGAGCTGTTTTTT. This gives the protein CARGQGADGELFF.

This clonotype was recorded at least ten times. V gene TRBV3-1 combines with J gene TRBJ2-1; maybe TRBD1 (6 bases). Germline CDR1 LGHDT, CDR2 YNNKEL (reference sequence). The CDR3 loop spans 17 amino acids. Trimming removed 0 bases from V and 2 bases from J, with 14 bases in between. CDR3: CASSQDTRQVPYNEQFF. DNA for the CDR3: TGTGCCAGCAGCCAAGACACAAGACAGGTTCCCTACAATGAGCAGTTCTTC.